This is a list of T cell receptor beta chains from one sample in a study of cytomegalovirus exposure and HLA in healthy donors. Data came from immunoSEQ multiplex PCR; TCRdb stores just in-frame clones and leaves some out. Of over 150,000 clones listed, 75% are singletons. The sample comprised PBMCs. The receptors shown here come from a male donor in good health and CMV-seronegative. Each CDR3 is given without its conserved first and last residue.

V gene	J gene	CDR3 protein
TRBV2	TRBJ2-1	ASSEAGTAYNEQF
TRBV5-4	TRBJ2-7	ASSWGQQTYEQY
TRBV25-1	TRBJ1-2	ASSESGDSRGYT
TRBV30	TRBJ1-1	AWSGSPLNTEAF
TRBV11-2	TRBJ2-3	ASSSRQGGDTQY
TRBV27	TRBJ1-5	ASSLSGASSNQPQH
TRBV7-3	TRBJ2-1	ASSPNGGSDNNEQF
TRBV6-1	TRBJ2-3	ASSELTSGFTDTQY
TRBV28	TRBJ1-1	ASRPAMRESTEAF
TRBV11-1	TRBJ2-3	ASSQGGDTQY
TRBV27	TRBJ2-2	ASRSLGGPYGELF
TRBV9	TRBJ2-1	ASSPLGLAGGQSYNEQF
TRBV30	TRBJ1-1	AWLQGVGTEAF
TRBV5-6	TRBJ2-7	ASSLLQGYEQY
TRBV5-1	TRBJ2-1	ASSLDIAGGHNEQF
TRBV18	TRBJ1-5	ASSPRAGGIGNQPQH
TRBV18	TRBJ2-7	ASSLTGTTLEEQY
TRBV30	TRBJ1-3	AWSVGWNSGNTIY
TRBV29-1	TRBJ2-1	SVEVSAGSSYNEQF
TRBV27	TRBJ1-5	ASSLGGVSNQPQH
TRBV27	TRBJ2-7	ASSLRGLAVYEQY
TRBV4-1	TRBJ2-1	ASSQDRVQAGSYNEQF
TRBV6-4	TRBJ2-1	ASSVYSGGVYNEQF
TRBV10-3	TRBJ2-1	AITTSGGQGIRNEQF
TRBV7-9	TRBJ2-4	ASSMTSGKNIQY
TRBV4-2	TRBJ2-7	ASSQEGASGYEQY
TRBV7-2	TRBJ2-7	ASSFSSFGGRAGYEQY
TRBV6-5	TRBJ1-5	ASRQGGDTHQPQH
TRBV27	TRBJ1-2	ASSLDRVHGYT
TRBV30	TRBJ2-7	AWSIPTSGDEQY
TRBV28	TRBJ1-5	ASGAGDQPQH
TRBV30	TRBJ2-3	AGTTGRDTQY
TRBV18	TRBJ1-5	ASSSRDQPQH
TRBV30	TRBJ1-2	AWLQGAEGYT
TRBV6-5	TRBJ1-2	ASSPPTGNGYT
TRBV19	TRBJ1-1	ASSRGQELMEF
TRBV11-2	TRBJ1-5	ASSLGGGGLNQPQH
TRBV7-8	TRBJ2-3	ASSPGWSSGRLGKDTQY
TRBV5-1	TRBJ1-6	ASSSSIRGQNSPLH
TRBV28	TRBJ1-5	ASSLSLSSNQPQH
TRBV9	TRBJ2-2	ASSERGTGELF
TRBV6-5	TRBJ1-5	ASSTDSSNQPQH
TRBV5-1	TRBJ1-5	ASSLQGAPNQPQH
TRBV25-1	TRBJ2-2	ASSVPGFDTGELF
TRBV4-3	TRBJ2-3	ASSQGTTSGRGTDTQY
TRBV6-6	TRBJ2-1	ASSYSLLAGDNEQF
TRBV7-9	TRBJ1-2	ASSSQGQNYGYT
TRBV12-1	TRBJ1-5	ASSLDEQGTVQPQH
TRBV25-1	TRBJ2-3	ASSVTYTDTQY
TRBV28	TRBJ2-1	ASKRAGGITPEQF
TRBV6-5	TRBJ2-2	ASSYPGGPGSGELF
TRBV11-2	TRBJ2-7	ASSSGTGNEQY